This T cell receptor (beta chain) was identified in a study of blood T cells in healthy people across ages. CDR3 length equals 15 residues. V shed 2 bases and J 6 bases; nucleotides not matched to a gene: 8. The germline CDR1 and CDR2 sequences are KGHSH and LQKENI. Russia was home to the donors, healthy Caucasian individuals aged roughly 6 to 90. Regarding this clonotype: The antigen remains unidentified.

The second PCR ran about 6 to 12 cycles with a sample-barcoded 5' primer and J-beta primers. TCRdb passed the 5' RACE reads through MiXCR, listing each CDR3 protein once. The sample contains about 830,000 distinct CDR3 sequences, roughly 50% of which appear only once. The study, taken as a whole, reports: Across samples, TCR beta diversity tracked strongly with naive T cell percentage.

The chain links TRBV18 to TRBJ2-3, with 7 nucleotides matching TRBD2. The clonotype was recovered from a man aged 30-40 years in good health. Sequencing used blood. The CDR3 loop is CASSPSSGARDTQYF. The CDR3 DNA follows: TGTGCCAGCTCACCATCCAGCGGGGCCAGGGATACGCAGTATTTT.